This TCR beta chain was recovered during a study of blood T cell repertoires in COVID-19. Original data processing: Counts of nucleated cells, estimated from reference gene primer amplification, were obtained. Method: immunoSEQ multiplex PCR; TCRdb's copy keeps in-frame clones and lacks some. The DNA gave D and trimming, while V, J and clone size come from that table. The table has about 160,000 clones, around 87% seen once. The V end lost 1 base, the J end lost 8 bases, and 9 bases lay between the germline ends. In germline, CDR1 is SGHDT, CDR2 YYEEEE. CDR3 length equals 12 residues. The sample holds one count of this clone. Residents of 24 US areas, aged roughly 18 to 89 years, made up the participants.

V usage is TRBV5-6 and J usage is TRBJ1-1; D ambiguous. Sequenced: PBMCs or T cells enriched from blood (not recorded which). The clonotype comes from a woman aged 50 to 60 who had recovered from COVID-19. DNA of the CDR3: TGTGCCAGCAGCTTGAACGCGCTGGAAGCTTTCTTT. It encodes CASSLNALEAFF.